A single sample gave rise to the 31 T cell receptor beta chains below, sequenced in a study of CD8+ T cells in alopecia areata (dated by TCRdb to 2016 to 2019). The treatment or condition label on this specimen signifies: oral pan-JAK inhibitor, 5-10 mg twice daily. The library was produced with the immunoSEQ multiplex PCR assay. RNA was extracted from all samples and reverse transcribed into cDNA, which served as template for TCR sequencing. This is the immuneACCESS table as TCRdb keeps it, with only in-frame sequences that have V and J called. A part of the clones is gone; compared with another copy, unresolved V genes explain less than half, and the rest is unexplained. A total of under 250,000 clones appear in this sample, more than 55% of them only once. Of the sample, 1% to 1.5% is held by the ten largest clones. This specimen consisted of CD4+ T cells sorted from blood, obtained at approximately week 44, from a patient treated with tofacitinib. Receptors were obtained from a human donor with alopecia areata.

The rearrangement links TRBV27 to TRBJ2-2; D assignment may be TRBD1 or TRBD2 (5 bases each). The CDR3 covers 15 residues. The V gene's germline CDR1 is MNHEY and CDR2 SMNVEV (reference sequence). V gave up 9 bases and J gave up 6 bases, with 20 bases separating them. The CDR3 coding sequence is TGTGCCAGTGCGGCAGGGTATAGGAGGTCCGGGGAGCTGTTTTTT. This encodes CASAAGYRRSGELFF.

The CDR3 sequence: CASSQDLRGSPLHF. For the CDR3, the DNA is TGCGCCAGCAGCCAAGACCTCCGGGGGAGCCCCCTCCACTTT. The chain carries TRBV4-3 and TRBJ1-6; perhaps TRBD1 as D (5 bases). Germline V gene lookup returns CDR1 LGHNA and CDR2 YSLEER. The CDR3 runs 14 residues. Trimming removed 0 bases from V and 13 bases from J, with 13 bases in between.

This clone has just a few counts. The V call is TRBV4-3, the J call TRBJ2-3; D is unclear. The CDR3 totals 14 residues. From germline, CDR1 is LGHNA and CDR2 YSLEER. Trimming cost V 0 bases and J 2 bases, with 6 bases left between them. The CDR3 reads CASSQEAHTDTQYF. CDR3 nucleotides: TGCGCCAGCAGCCAAGAGGCTCACACAGATACGCAGTATTTT.

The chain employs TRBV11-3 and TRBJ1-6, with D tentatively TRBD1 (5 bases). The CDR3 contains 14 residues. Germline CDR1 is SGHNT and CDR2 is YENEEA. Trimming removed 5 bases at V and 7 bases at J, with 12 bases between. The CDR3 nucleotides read TGTGCCAGCAGCCCCGGAGGGGAAAATTCACCCCTCCACTTT. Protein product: CASSPGGENSPLHF.

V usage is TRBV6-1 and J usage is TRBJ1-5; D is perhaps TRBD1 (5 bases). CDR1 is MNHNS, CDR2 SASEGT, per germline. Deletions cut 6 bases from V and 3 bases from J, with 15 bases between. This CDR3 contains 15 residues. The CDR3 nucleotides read TGTGCCAGCAGCTCCCAGGGATTGTCCAATCAGCCCCAGCATTTT. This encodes CASSSQGLSNQPQHF.

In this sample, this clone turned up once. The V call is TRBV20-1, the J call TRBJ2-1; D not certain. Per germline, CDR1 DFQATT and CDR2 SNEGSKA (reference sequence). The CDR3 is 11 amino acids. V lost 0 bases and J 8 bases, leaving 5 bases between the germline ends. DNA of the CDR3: TGCAGTGCTAGAGATAGTTATGAGCAGTTCTTC. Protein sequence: CSARDSYEQFF.

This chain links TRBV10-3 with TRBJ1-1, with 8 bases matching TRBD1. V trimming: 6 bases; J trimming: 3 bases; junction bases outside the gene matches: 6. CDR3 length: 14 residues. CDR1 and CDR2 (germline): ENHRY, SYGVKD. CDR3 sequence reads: CAIRTTGADTEAFF. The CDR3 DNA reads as TGTGCCATCAGGACGACAGGGGCGGACACTGAAGCTTTCTTT.

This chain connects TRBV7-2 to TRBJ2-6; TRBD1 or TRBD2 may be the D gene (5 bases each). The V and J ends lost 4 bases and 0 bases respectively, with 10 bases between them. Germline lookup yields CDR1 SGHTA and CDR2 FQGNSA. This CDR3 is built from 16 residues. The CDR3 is CASSSGPISGANVLTF. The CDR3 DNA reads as TGTGCCAGCAGCTCGGGGCCCATCTCTGGGGCCAACGTCCTGACTTTC.

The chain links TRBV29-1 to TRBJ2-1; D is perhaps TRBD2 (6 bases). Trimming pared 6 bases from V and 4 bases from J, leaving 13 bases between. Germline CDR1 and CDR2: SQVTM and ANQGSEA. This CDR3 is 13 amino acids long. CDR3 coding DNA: TGCAGCGTGCGGGACGGATATTACAATGAGCAGTTCTTC. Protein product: CSVRDGYYNEQFF.

CDR3 amino acids: CATSGRAGGYTF. CDR3 sequence (DNA): TGTGCCACCAGCGGCAGGGCGGGAGGCTACACCTTC. The chain recombines TRBV15 with TRBJ1-2, with D tentatively TRBD1 (5 bases). Germline V lookup: CDR1 LNHNV, CDR2 YYDKDF (reference sequence). The CDR3 loop spans 12 amino acids. V shed 5 bases and J shed 8 bases, with 12 bases lying between them.

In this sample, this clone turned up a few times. This CDR3 reads CASSFGTYNEQFF. In DNA, the CDR3 is TGCGCCAGCAGCTTCGGGACCTACAATGAGCAGTTCTTC. The chain combines TRBV5-1 with TRBJ2-1; D perhaps matches TRBD2 (5 bases). The CDR3 is 13 residues long. Germline V gene data show CDR1 as SGHRS and CDR2 as YFSETQ. V gave up 2 bases and J gave up 2 bases, with 5 bases separating them.

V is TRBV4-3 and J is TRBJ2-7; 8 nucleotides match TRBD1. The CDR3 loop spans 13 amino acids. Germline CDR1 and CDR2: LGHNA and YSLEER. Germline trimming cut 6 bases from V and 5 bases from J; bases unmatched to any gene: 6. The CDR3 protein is CASSQTGANEQYF. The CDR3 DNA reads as TGCGCCAGCAGTCAGACAGGGGCCAACGAGCAGTACTTC.

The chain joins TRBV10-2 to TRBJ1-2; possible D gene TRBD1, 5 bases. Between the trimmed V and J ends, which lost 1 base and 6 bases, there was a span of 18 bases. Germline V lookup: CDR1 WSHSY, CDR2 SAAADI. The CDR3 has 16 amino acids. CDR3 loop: CASSEFHPREGDGYTF. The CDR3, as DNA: TGCGCCAGCAGTGAGTTTCACCCCAGGGAGGGAGATGGCTACACCTTC.

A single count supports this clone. This CDR3 is CASSQDVDRLEQYF. The CDR3 region has the DNA TGCGCCAGCAGCCAAGATGTGGATCGATTGGAGCAGTACTTC. This chain links TRBV4-3 with TRBJ2-7; D is undetermined. From germline, CDR1 is LGHNA and CDR2 YSLEER. The CDR3 runs to 14 residues. With 0 bases removed from V and 7 bases from J, the gap between germline ends came to 13 bases.

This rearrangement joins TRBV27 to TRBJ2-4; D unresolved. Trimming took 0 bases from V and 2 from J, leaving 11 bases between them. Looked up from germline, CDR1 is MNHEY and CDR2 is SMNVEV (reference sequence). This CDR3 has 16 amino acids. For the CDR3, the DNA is TGTGCCAGCAGTTTATCGATCGGGCACTCCAAAAACATTCAGTACTTC. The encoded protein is CASSLSIGHSKNIQYF.

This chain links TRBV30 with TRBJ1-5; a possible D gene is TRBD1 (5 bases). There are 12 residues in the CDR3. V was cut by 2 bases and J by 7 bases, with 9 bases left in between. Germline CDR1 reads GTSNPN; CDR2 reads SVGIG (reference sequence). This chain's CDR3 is CAWSPGEQPQHF. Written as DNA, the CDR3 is TGTGCCTGGAGTCCGGGGGAACAGCCCCAGCATTTT.

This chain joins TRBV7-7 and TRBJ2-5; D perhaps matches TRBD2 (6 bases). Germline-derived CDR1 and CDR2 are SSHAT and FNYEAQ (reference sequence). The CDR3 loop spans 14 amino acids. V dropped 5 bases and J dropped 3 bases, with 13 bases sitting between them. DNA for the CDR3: TGTGCCAGCAGCCCGGGGACTCTTAAAGAGACCCAGTACTTC. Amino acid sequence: CASSPGTLKETQYF. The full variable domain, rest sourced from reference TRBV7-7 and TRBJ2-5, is GAGVSQSPRYKVTKRGQDVTLRCDPISSHATLYWYQQALGQGPEFLTYFNYEAQPDKSGLPSDRFSAERPEGSISTLTIQRTEQRDSAMYRCASSPGTLKETQYFGPGTRLLVL.

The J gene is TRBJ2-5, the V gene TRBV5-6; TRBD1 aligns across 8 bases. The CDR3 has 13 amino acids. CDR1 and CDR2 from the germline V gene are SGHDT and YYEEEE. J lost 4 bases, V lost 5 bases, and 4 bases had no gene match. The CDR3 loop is CASSYGTGETQYF. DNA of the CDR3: TGTGCCAGCAGTTACGGGACAGGAGAGACCCAGTACTTC.

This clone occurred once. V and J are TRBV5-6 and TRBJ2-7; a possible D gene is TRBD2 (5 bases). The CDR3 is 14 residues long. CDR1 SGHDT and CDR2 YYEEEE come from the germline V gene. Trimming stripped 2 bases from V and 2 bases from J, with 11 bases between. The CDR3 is CASSLRETTYEQYF. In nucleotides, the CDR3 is TGTGCCAGCAGCTTACGGGAAACTACCTACGAGCAGTACTTC.

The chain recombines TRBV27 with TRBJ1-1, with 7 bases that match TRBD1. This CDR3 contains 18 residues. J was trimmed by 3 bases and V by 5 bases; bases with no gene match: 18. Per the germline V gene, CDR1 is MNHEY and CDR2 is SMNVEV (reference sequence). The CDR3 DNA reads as TGTGCCAGCAGTAGACCGACAGGGTTGGGTTTGGTGTACACTGAAGCTTTCTTT. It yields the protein CASSRPTGLGLVYTEAFF.

CDR3 sequence (DNA): TGTGCCACCAGCAGACCACTTTTCAGGGAAGAGACCCAGTACTTC. Its protein product is CATSRPLFREETQYF. This rearrangement joins TRBV15 to TRBJ2-5; the D gene is possibly TRBD1 (5 bases). Germline V CDR1 and CDR2: LNHNV, YYDKDF (reference sequence). There are 15 residues in the CDR3. Trimming shortened V by 2 bases and J by 3 bases, and 13 bases separated the two germline ends.

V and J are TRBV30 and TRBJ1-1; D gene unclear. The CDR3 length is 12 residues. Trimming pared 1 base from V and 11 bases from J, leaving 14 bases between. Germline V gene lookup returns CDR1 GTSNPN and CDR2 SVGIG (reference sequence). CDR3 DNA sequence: TGTGCCTGGAGTGACGGCGACGGCGAGGCTTTCTTT. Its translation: CAWSDGDGEAFF.

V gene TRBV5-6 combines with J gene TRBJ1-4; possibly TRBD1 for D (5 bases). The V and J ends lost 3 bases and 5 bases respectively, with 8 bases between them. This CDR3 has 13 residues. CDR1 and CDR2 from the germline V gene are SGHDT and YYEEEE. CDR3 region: CASSSTANEKLFF. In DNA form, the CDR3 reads TGTGCCAGCAGCTCGACAGCAAATGAAAAACTGTTTTTT.

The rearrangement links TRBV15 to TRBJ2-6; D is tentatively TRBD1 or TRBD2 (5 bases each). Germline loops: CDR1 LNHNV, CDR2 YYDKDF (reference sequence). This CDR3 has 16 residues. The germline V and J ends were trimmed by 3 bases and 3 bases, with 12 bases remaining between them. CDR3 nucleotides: TGTGCCACCAGCAGGGCTCAGGGAGATGGGGCCAACGTCCTGACTTTC. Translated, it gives CATSRAQGDGANVLTF.

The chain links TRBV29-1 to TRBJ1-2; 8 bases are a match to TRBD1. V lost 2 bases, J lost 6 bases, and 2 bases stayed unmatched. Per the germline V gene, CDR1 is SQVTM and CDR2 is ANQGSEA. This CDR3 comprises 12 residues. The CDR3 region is CSVERTGNGYTF. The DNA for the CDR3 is TGCAGCGTTGAAAGGACAGGGAATGGCTACACCTTC. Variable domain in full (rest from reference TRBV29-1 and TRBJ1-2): SAVISQKPSRDICQRGTSLTIQCQVDSQVTMMFWYRQQPGQSLTLIATANQGSEATYESGFVIDKFPISRPNLTFSTLTVSNMSPEDSSIYLCSVERTGNGYTFGSGTRLTVV.

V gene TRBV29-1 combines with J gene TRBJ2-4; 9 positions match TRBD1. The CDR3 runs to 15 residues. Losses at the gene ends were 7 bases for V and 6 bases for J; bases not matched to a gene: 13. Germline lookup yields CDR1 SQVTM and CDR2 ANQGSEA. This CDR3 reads CSASISPGQGNIQYF. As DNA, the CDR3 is TGCAGCGCAAGTATCTCACCGGGACAGGGAAACATTCAGTACTTC.

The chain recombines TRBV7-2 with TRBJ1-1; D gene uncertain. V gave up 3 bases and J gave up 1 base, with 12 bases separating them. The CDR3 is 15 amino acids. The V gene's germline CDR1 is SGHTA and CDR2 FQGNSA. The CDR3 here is CASSFSTSANTEAFF. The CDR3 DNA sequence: TGTGCCAGCAGCTTTTCCACGAGTGCGAACACTGAAGCTTTCTTT.

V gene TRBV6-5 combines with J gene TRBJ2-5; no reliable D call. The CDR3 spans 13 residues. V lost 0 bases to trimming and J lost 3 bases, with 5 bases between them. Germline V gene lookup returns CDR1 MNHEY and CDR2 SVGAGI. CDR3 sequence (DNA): TGTGCCAGCAGTTACTCGGAGAAAGAGACCCAGTACTTC. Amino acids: CASSYSEKETQYF.

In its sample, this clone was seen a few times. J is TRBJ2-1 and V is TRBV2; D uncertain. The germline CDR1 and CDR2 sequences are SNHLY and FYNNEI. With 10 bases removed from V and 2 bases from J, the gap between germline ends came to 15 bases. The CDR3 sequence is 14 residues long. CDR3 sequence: CATNRLAAYNEQFF. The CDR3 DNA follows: TGTGCCACAAACCGACTGGCCGCCTACAATGAGCAGTTCTTC.

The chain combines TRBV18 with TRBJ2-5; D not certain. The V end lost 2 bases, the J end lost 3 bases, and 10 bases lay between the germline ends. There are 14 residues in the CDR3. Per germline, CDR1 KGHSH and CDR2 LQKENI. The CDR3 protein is CASSPGVTKETQYF. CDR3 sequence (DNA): TGTGCCAGCTCACCAGGCGTAACAAAAGAGACCCAGTACTTC.

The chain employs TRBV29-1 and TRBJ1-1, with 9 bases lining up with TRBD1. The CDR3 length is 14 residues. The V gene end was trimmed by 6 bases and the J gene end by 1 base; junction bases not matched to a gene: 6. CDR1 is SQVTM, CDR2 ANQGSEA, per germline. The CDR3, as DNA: TGCAGCGTGGTCCCGGGACAGGGGAACACTGAAGCTTTCTTT. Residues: CSVVPGQGNTEAFF. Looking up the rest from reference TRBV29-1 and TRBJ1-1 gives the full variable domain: SAVISQKPSRDICQRGTSLTIQCQVDSQVTMMFWYRQQPGQSLTLIATANQGSEATYESGFVIDKFPISRPNLTFSTLTVSNMSPEDSSIYLCSVVPGQGNTEAFFGQGTRLTVV.